This T cell receptor beta chain derives from a study of CD8 T cells in Susac syndrome. Study summary: Patients with Susac syndrome were therapy-naive, taking corticosteroids, with some also receiving intravenous immunoglobulin, or taking intravenous immunoglobulin alone at the time their blood was drawn.

After extraction with the RNeasy kit, roughly 0.45 to 1 ug of the RNA was reverse transcribed using random hexamers. The authors amplified TCR beta CDR3 across 54 Vbeta and 13 Jbeta using immunoSEQ multiplex PCR. A single record per CDR3 protein comes from TCRdb applying MiXCR to the immunoSEQ multiplex PCR reads. The sample includes 80,000 or so distinct CDR3 sequences, roughly 91% of them seen just once. As for this clonotype: Antigen specificity is unknown.

Study observations and caveats: That the number of individuals in its TCR sequencing and HLA analysis was relatively small was acknowledged by the study.

Germline CDR1 and CDR2: MNHEY and SMNVEV (reference sequence). V shed 0 bases and J shed 5 bases, with 5 bases lying between them. The CDR3 has 13 amino acids. The rearrangement joins TRBV27 to TRBJ1-5; D is unclear. Material for sequencing was CD4+ T cells from PBMCs. The origin of this receptor is a human donor with Susac syndrome. The chain's CDR3 is CASSLSFDQPQHF. DNA of the CDR3: TGTGCCAGCAGTTTATCATTTGATCAGCCCCAGCATTTT.